The 31 T cell receptor beta chains below come from one sample, sequenced in a study of glioma-infiltrating T cells after dendritic cell vaccination. Clones were sequenced by immunoSEQ multiplex PCR, and TCRdb holds only the in-frame ones, with some missing. The table has 71,000 or so clones, roughly 79% seen once. This sample comprised blood, obtained before dendritic cell vaccination. These receptors were obtained from a human donor with glioblastoma.

This clone was recorded a few times. The chain combines TRBV7-8 with TRBJ1-1; TRBD1 agrees at 8 bases. J lost 1 base, V lost 2 bases, and 12 bases had no gene match. The CDR3 runs 18 residues. The germline V gene encodes CDR1 SGHVS and CDR2 FQNEAQ. DNA of the CDR3: TGTGCCAGCAGCTTAATGGCCGGGGACAGGCCAACGAACACTGAAGCTTTCTTT. Protein product: CASSLMAGDRPTNTEAFF.

The V call is TRBV5-4, the J call TRBJ1-2; 9 positions match TRBD1. The CDR3 extends over 14 amino acids. Trimming at V came to 7 bases and at J to 6 bases, leaving 10 bases not matched to a gene. Germline assignment: CDR1 SGHNT and CDR2 YYREEE (reference sequence). The CDR3 sequence is CASANTGGADGYTF. The CDR3 nucleotides are TGTGCCAGCGCAAATACAGGGGGCGCCGATGGCTACACCTTC. Using reference TRBV5-4 and TRBJ1-2 for the parts outside the CDR3, the full variable domain is ETGVTQSPTHLIKTRGQQVTLRCSSQSGHNTVSWYQQALGQGPQFIFQYYREEENGRGNFPPRFSGLQFPNYSSELNVNALELDDSALYLCASANTGGADGYTFGSGTRLTVV.

V and J are TRBV10-3 and TRBJ2-7; 12 nucleotides line up with TRBD1. CDR1 ENHRY and CDR2 SYGVKD come from the germline V gene. The CDR3 is 17 residues long. After removal of 3 bases from V and 1 base from J, the junction contained 7 bases not matched to a gene. The CDR3 loop is CAISEVGQGASSYEQYF. The CDR3 DNA follows: TGTGCCATCAGTGAAGTGGGACAGGGGGCGTCATCCTACGAGCAGTACTTC.

The V and J genes are TRBV27 and TRBJ2-7; D is possibly TRBD1 (6 bases). This CDR3 region has 15 residues. Between the trimmed V and J ends, which lost 0 bases and 6 bases, there was a span of 15 bases. The germline V gene has CDR1 MNHEY and CDR2 SMNVEV (reference sequence). The CDR3 region is CASSLSLQGWGEQYF. The CDR3 DNA reads TGTGCCAGCAGTTTATCATTACAGGGTTGGGGCGAGCAGTACTTC.

The chain combines TRBV2 with TRBJ1-4; TRBD1 might be the D (5 bases). This CDR3 contains 14 residues. Germline CDR1 SNHLY, CDR2 FYNNEI. Trimming cost V 4 bases and J 4 bases, with 10 bases left between them. The CDR3 reads CASSGDGGNEKLFF. For the CDR3, the DNA is TGTGCCAGCAGTGGGGACGGGGGTAATGAAAAACTGTTTTTT.

V usage is TRBV30 and J usage is TRBJ1-1, with 8 bases identical to TRBD1. V lost 2 bases and J lost 4; bases outside the gene matches: 21. Germline V gene data show CDR1 as GTSNPN and CDR2 as SVGIG (reference sequence). CDR3 length: 19 amino acids. The CDR3 sequence: CAWSSTEPGQGKFGTEAFF. In DNA, the CDR3 is TGTGCCTGGAGTTCAACAGAACCCGGACAGGGAAAATTTGGCACTGAAGCTTTCTTT.

This clone was detected only a few times. The chain recombines TRBV6-6 with TRBJ1-1, with 9 bases matching TRBD1. CDR1 and CDR2 from the germline V gene are MNHNY and SVGAGI (reference sequence). The CDR3 is 14 residues long. Germline trimming cut 6 bases from V and 2 bases from J; bases unmatched to any gene: 4. The CDR3 DNA reads TGTGCCAGCAGCCCCACAGGGGGCAACACTGAAGCTTTCTTT. Translation: CASSPTGGNTEAFF.

This chain uses TRBV7-2 with TRBJ1-1; TRBD1 might be the D (6 bases). CDR3 length: 13 residues. Germline values: CDR1 SGHTA, CDR2 FQGNSA. Between the trimmed V and J ends, which lost 4 bases and 5 bases, there was a span of 11 bases. As DNA, the CDR3 is TGTGCCAGCAGCTACAGGGTGGATACTGAAGCTTTCTTT. Encoded protein: CASSYRVDTEAFF. Supplemented by reference TRBV7-2 and TRBJ1-1, the full variable domain reads GAGVSQSPSNKVTEKGKDVELRCDPISGHTALYWYRQSLGQGLEFLIYFQGNSAPDKSGLPSDRFSAERTGGSVSTLTIQRTQQEDSAVYLCASSYRVDTEAFFGQGTRLTVV.

The chain is built from TRBV4-2 and TRBJ2-2, with D possibly being TRBD1 (5 bases). The CDR3 spans 15 residues. Trimming cost V 1 base and J 2 bases, with 8 bases left between them. Germline loops: CDR1 LGHNA, CDR2 YNFKEQ. CDR3 region: CASSQGGTNTGELFF. DNA for the CDR3: TGTGCCAGCAGCCAAGGGGGCACAAACACCGGGGAGCTGTTTTTT.

The chain joins TRBV15 to TRBJ1-3, with a tentative D call TRBD1 (5 bases). Between the trimmed V and J ends, which lost 0 bases and 1 base, there was a span of 13 bases. Germline V gene data show CDR1 as LNHNV and CDR2 as YYDKDF (reference sequence). The CDR3 runs to 17 residues. The CDR3 is CATSRDLLTVSGNTIYF. The CDR3 DNA reads as TGTGCCACCAGCAGAGATTTGTTGACAGTTTCTGGAAACACCATATATTTT.

The rearrangement joins TRBV5-1 to TRBJ1-5; 9 bases match TRBD1. Per the germline V gene, CDR1 is SGHRS and CDR2 is YFSETQ. The CDR3 spans 14 residues. Germline trimming cut 3 bases from V and 6 bases from J; bases unmatched to any gene: 4. CDR3 nucleotide sequence: TGCGCCAGCAGCTCGGGACAGGGTAGTCAGCCCCAGCATTTT. Translated: CASSSGQGSQPQHF.

J is TRBJ2-2 and V is TRBV15; perhaps TRBD1 as D (5 bases). V lost 3 bases and J lost 0, with 11 bases in between. The CDR3 totals 16 residues. The germline gives CDR1 LNHNV, CDR2 YYDKDF (reference sequence). The CDR3 DNA reads as TGTGCCACCAGCAGGGGGCCGACCCCGAACACCGGGGAGCTGTTTTTT. This translates into CATSRGPTPNTGELFF.

In its sample, this clone was seen a few times. V usage is TRBV5-1 and J usage is TRBJ2-1; 8 nucleotides match TRBD2. This CDR3 is built from 12 residues. Germline V gives CDR1 SGHRS, CDR2 YFSETQ. Trimming took 2 bases from V and 10 from J; bases not matched to a gene: 2. DNA for the CDR3: TGCGCCAGCAGCTTCGGACTAGCAGAGCAGTTCTTC. It is translated as CASSFGLAEQFF. Using reference TRBV5-1 and TRBJ2-1 for the parts outside the CDR3, the full variable domain is KAGVTQTPRYLIKTRGQQVTLSCSPISGHRSVSWYQQTPGQGLQFLFEYFSETQRNKGNFPGRFSGRQFSNSRSEMNVSTLELGDSALYLCASSFGLAEQFFGPGTRLTVL.

In this sample, this clone turned up once. V and J are TRBV18 and TRBJ1-1; perhaps TRBD1 as D (5 bases). Trimming shortened V by 6 bases and J by 1 base, and 15 bases separated the two germline ends. Germline V CDR1 and CDR2: KGHSH, LQKENI. The CDR3 has 15 amino acids. The CDR3 DNA reads as TGTGCCAGCTCGAGGTTGGGGGGGGAGAACACTGAAGCTTTCTTT. Translating it yields CASSRLGGENTEAFF.

The genes are TRBV30 and TRBJ2-5; D uncertain. There are 12 residues in the CDR3. Trimming took 4 bases from V and 2 from J, leaving 8 bases between them. Germline V gene data show CDR1 as GTSNPN and CDR2 as SVGIG (reference sequence). CDR3 nucleotide sequence: TGTGCCTGGACCTTTTTACAAGAGACCCAGTACTTC. It is translated as CAWTFLQETQYF. Looking up the rest from reference TRBV30 and TRBJ2-5 gives the full variable domain: SQTIHQWPATLVQPVGSPLSLECTVEGTSNPNLYWYRQAAGRGLQLLFYSVGIGQISSEVPQNLSASRPQDRQFILSSKKLLLSDSGFYLCAWTFLQETQYFGPGTRLLVL.

This clone appeared once. The chain is built from TRBV19 and TRBJ1-1, with TRBD1 identical over 8 bases. Germline V lookup: CDR1 LNHDA, CDR2 SQIVND (reference sequence). J was trimmed by 6 bases and V by 6 bases; bases with no gene match: 12. CDR3 size: 15 residues. The CDR3 protein is CASSTGTGIGPEAFF. The CDR3, as DNA: TGTGCCAGTAGCACCGGGACAGGAATCGGGCCTGAAGCTTTCTTT.

J is TRBJ1-2 and V is TRBV28, with D unclear. The CDR3 has 12 amino acids. Germline V gene sequence: CDR1 MDHEN, CDR2 SYDVKM. V dropped 7 bases and J dropped 8 bases, with 14 bases sitting between them. The CDR3 DNA follows: TGTGCCAGCAAAAACGGAGGCGGGGGCTACACCTTC. Encoded protein: CASKNGGGGYTF.

This chain links TRBV2 with TRBJ2-7; D ambiguous. The CDR3 runs 14 residues. The V and J ends lost 4 bases and 4 bases respectively, with 14 bases between them. The germline V gene encodes CDR1 SNHLY and CDR2 FYNNEI. The CDR3 coding sequence is TGTGCCAGCAGTGGGGCATCGTCCAGGTACGAGCAGTACTTC. It codes for CASSGASSRYEQYF.

The chain is built from TRBV4-3 and TRBJ2-4; the match to TRBD2 covers 10 bases. The CDR3 covers 15 residues. CDR1 and CDR2 (germline): LGHNA, YSLEER. The ends lost 0 bases at V and 12 bases at J; junction bases unmatched: 8. CDR3 coding DNA: TGCGCCAGCAGCCAAGATGGGAGCGGGGGGGCGGCTCAGTACTTC. Its protein product is CASSQDGSGGAAQYF.

The V gene is TRBV6-5, the J gene TRBJ1-2; D is unclear. The CDR3 spans 12 residues. Germline values: CDR1 MNHEY, CDR2 SVGAGI. V lost 8 bases and J 2 bases, leaving 9 bases between the germline ends. The CDR3 nucleotides are TGTGCCAGCGTTTCCTTAAACTATGGCTACACCTTC. Amino acids: CASVSLNYGYTF.

The V call is TRBV5-4, the J call TRBJ1-2; 7 bases fit TRBD1. The V segment lost 5 bases and the J segment 3 bases; nucleotides outside the gene matches: 7. The CDR3 contains 14 residues. Germline assignment: CDR1 SGHNT and CDR2 YYREEE (reference sequence). In nucleotides, the CDR3 is TGTGCCAGCAGTCCAGAGGGGACAGACTATGGCTACACCTTC. Translation: CASSPEGTDYGYTF.

This sequence joins TRBV30 and TRBJ1-1; a weak D match, TRBD1 (6 bases). The V end lost 3 bases, the J end lost 1 base, and 15 bases lay between the germline ends. CDR1 is GTSNPN, CDR2 SVGIG, per germline (reference sequence). CDR3 size: 15 residues. As DNA, the CDR3 is TGTGCCTGGAGGCCGTTGGGGGCAACGAACACTGAAGCTTTCTTT. This sequence encodes CAWRPLGATNTEAFF.

The chain is built from TRBV10-3 and TRBJ2-1; 7 nucleotides align to TRBD1. The V segment lost 7 bases and the J segment 5 bases; nucleotides outside the gene matches: 5. The germline gives CDR1 ENHRY, CDR2 SYGVKD. There are 13 residues in the CDR3. CDR3 in DNA: TGTGCCATCACGCTAGACAGGGACAATGAGCAGTTCTTC. Translated, it gives CAITLDRDNEQFF.

The chain recombines TRBV7-8 with TRBJ1-5, with 9 nucleotides matching TRBD1. CDR1 and CDR2 from the germline V gene are SGHVS and FQNEAQ. The CDR3 sequence is 15 residues long. V shed 5 bases, J shed 2 bases, and the junction held 4 bases outside the gene matches. The chain's CDR3 is CASSKDRGGNQPQHF. The CDR3 nucleotides read TGTGCCAGCAGCAAGGACAGGGGCGGCAATCAGCCCCAGCATTTT. Combining the CDR3 with reference TRBV7-8 and TRBJ1-5 gives the whole variable domain GAGVSQSPRYKVAKRGQDVALRCDPISGHVSLFWYQQALGQGPEFLTYFQNEAQLDKSGLPSDRFFAERPEGSVSTLKIQRTQQEDSAVYLCASSKDRGGNQPQHFGDGTRLSIL.

The V call is TRBV7-9, the J call TRBJ1-3; 8 nucleotides agree with TRBD1. The CDR3 is 16 amino acids. Trimming removed 5 bases from V and 2 bases from J; junction bases left unmatched: 8. The germline CDR1 and CDR2 sequences are SEHNR and FQNEAQ (reference sequence). The DNA of the CDR3 is TGTGCCAGCAGCCGAGAACAGGGGGAACCTGGAAACACCATATATTTT. Translated, it gives CASSREQGEPGNTIYF.

The chain joins TRBV4-3 to TRBJ1-2; 7 bases line up with TRBD1. Germline lookup yields CDR1 LGHNA and CDR2 YSLEER. Unmatched junction bases numbered 5, after V lost 0 bases and J lost 4 bases. This CDR3 is built from 15 residues. The chain's CDR3 is CASSQDQGGGYGYTF. In nucleotides, the CDR3 is TGCGCCAGCAGCCAAGACCAAGGGGGCGGCTATGGCTACACCTTC.

Only one count was recorded for this clone. V usage is TRBV7-3 and J usage is TRBJ1-2, with a weak D call TRBD1 (6 bases). Trimming shortened V by 2 bases and J by 7 bases, and 11 bases separated the two germline ends. Germline V lookup: CDR1 SGHTA, CDR2 FQGTGA. The CDR3 totals 13 residues. CDR3 amino acids: CASSLSQGGGYTF. The DNA of the CDR3 is TGTGCCAGCAGCTTATCCCAAGGGGGTGGCTACACCTTC. The full variable domain, with the rest looked up from reference TRBV7-3 and TRBJ1-2, is GAGVSQTPSNKVTEKGKYVELRCDPISGHTALYWYRQSLGQGPEFLIYFQGTGAADDSGLPNDRFFAVRPEGSVSTLKIQRTERGDSAVYLCASSLSQGGGYTFGSGTRLTVV.

V gene TRBV7-2 combines with J gene TRBJ1-6; D call uncertain. From germline, CDR1 is SGHTA and CDR2 FQGNSA. V lost 5 bases and J lost 7, with 15 bases in between. The length of the CDR3 is 15 residues. The CDR3: CASSLDTSINSPLHF. The CDR3 region has the DNA TGTGCCAGCAGCCTCGACACTTCTATCAATTCACCCCTCCACTTT.

V usage is TRBV6-5 and J usage is TRBJ2-7; a possible D gene is TRBD2 (5 bases). The germline V and J ends were trimmed by 6 bases and 0 bases, with 15 bases remaining between them. Germline V gene lookup returns CDR1 MNHEY and CDR2 SVGAGI. This CDR3 is built from 15 residues. CDR3 loop: CASSQLGGGSYEQYF. The CDR3 bases are TGTGCCAGCAGCCAACTCGGTGGAGGCTCCTACGAGCAGTACTTC.

This sequence joins TRBV4-2 and TRBJ2-7; 11 bases align to TRBD2. Germline V gives CDR1 LGHNA, CDR2 YNFKEQ. The V segment lost 4 bases and the J segment 5 bases; nucleotides outside the gene matches: 10. The CDR3 length is 16 residues. This CDR3 is CASSPQASGGPNEQYF. Written as DNA, the CDR3 is TGTGCCAGCAGCCCCCAGGCTAGCGGGGGGCCGAACGAGCAGTACTTC.

The rearrangement joins TRBV7-2 to TRBJ1-1, with D hard to call. CDR3 length: 14 amino acids. V lost 5 bases to trimming and J lost 3 bases, with 13 bases between them. CDR1 SGHTA and CDR2 FQGNSA come from the germline V gene. CDR3 nucleotide sequence: TGTGCCAGCAGCCCCGATACAGTTTACACTGAAGCTTTCTTT. This codes for CASSPDTVYTEAFF.